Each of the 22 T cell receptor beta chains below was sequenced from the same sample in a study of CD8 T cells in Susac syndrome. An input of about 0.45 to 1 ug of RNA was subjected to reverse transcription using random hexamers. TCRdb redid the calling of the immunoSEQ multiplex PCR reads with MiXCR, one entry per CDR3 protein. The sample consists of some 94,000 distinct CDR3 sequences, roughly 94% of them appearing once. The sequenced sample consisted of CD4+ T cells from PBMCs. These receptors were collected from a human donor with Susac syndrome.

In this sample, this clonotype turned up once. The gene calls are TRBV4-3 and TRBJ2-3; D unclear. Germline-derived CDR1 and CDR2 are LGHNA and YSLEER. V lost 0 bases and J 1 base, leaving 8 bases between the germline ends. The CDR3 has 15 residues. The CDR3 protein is CASSQETLRTDTQYF. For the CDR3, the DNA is TGCGCCAGCAGCCAAGAAACCCTCCGCACAGATACGCAGTATTTT.

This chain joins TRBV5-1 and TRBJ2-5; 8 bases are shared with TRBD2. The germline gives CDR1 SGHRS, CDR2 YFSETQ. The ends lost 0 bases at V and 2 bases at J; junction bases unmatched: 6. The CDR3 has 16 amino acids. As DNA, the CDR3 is TGCGCCAGCAGCTTGGGGCGGTCGGGGGGGCAAGAGACCCAGTACTTC. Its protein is CASSLGRSGGQETQYF.

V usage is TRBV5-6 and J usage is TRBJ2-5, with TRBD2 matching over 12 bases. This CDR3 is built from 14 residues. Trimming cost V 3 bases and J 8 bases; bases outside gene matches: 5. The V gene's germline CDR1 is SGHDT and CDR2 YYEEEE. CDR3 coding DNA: TGTGCCAGCAGCTCGACTAGCGGGGGCCCAACCCAGTACTTC. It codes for CASSSTSGGPTQYF.

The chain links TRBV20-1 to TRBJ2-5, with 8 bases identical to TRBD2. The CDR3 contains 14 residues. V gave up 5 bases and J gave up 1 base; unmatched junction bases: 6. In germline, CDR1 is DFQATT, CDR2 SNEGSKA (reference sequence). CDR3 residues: CSALGRGAQETQYF. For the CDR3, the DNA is TGCAGTGCTCTGGGGCGGGGGGCCCAAGAGACCCAGTACTTC.

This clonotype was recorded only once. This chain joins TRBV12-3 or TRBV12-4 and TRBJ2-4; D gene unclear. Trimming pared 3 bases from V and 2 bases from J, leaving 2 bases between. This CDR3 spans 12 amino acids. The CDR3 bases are TGTGCCAGCAGTTTTTCCAAAAACATTCAGTACTTC. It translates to CASSFSKNIQYF.

Written as DNA, the CDR3 is TGCAGTGGGGGAGCGGGACAACTTCAAGAGACCCAGTACTTC. Translated, it gives CSGGAGQLQETQYF. The chain carries TRBV20-1 and TRBJ2-5; possibly TRBD2 for D (7 bases). Germline V CDR1 and CDR2: DFQATT, SNEGSKA (reference sequence). The CDR3 runs 14 residues. V was clipped by 7 bases and J by 2 bases, with 17 bases between them.

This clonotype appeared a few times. The CDR3 nucleotides are TGTGCCAGCAGTTCCCGGATCCTGGTTTCTAGGTACTTC. Translating it yields CASSSRILVSRYF. This chain uses TRBV11-2 with TRBJ2-7; D gene unclear. V gave up 6 bases and J gave up 12 bases, with 21 bases separating them. There are 13 residues in the CDR3. CDR1 is SGHAT and CDR2 is FQNNGV in the germline V gene.

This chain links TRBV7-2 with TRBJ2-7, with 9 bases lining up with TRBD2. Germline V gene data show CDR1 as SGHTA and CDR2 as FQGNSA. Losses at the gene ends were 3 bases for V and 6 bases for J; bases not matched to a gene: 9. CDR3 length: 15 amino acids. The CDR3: CASSLLGAGGGEQYF. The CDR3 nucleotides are TGTGCCAGCAGCTTGCTGGGGGCGGGGGGGGGCGAGCAGTACTTC.

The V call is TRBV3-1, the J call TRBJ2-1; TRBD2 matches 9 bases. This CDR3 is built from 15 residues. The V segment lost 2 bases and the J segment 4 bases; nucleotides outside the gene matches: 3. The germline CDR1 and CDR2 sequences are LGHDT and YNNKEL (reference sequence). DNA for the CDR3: TGTGCCAGCAGCCAAACCCTAGCGGGGTACAATGAGCAGTTCTTC. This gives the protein CASSQTLAGYNEQFF.

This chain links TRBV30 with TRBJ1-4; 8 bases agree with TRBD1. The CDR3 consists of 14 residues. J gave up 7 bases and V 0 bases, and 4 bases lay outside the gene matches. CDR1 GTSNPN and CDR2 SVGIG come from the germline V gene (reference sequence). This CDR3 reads CAWSVPDRGEKLFF. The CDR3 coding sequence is TGTGCCTGGAGTGTACCCGACAGGGGTGAAAAACTGTTTTTT.

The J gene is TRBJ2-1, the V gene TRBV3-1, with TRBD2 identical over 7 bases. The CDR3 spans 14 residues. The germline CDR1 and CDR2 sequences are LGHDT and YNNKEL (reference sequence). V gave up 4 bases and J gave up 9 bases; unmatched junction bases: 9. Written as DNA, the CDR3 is TGTGCCAGCAGCCCCGTGGAGAGCGGGACTGAGCAGTTCTTC. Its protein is CASSPVESGTEQFF.

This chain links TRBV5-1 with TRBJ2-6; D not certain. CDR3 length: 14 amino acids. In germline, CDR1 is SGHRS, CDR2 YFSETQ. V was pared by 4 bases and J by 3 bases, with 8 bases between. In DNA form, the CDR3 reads TGCGCCAGCAGCCCCCGTGTTGGGGCCAACGTCCTGACTTTC. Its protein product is CASSPRVGANVLTF.

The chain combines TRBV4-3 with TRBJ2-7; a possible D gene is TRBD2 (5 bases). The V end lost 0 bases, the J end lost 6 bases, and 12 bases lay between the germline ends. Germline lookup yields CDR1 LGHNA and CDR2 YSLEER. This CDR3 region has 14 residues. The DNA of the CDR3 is TGCGCCAGCAGCCAAGATACTAGTCGTTCCGAGCAGTACTTC. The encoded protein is CASSQDTSRSEQYF.

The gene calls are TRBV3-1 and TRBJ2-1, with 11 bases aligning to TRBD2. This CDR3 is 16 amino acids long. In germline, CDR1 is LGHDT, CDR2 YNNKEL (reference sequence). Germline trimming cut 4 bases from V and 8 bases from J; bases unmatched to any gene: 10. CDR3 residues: CASSLSSSGGWDEQFF. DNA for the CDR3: TGTGCCAGCAGCCTGAGCTCTAGCGGGGGGTGGGATGAGCAGTTCTTC.

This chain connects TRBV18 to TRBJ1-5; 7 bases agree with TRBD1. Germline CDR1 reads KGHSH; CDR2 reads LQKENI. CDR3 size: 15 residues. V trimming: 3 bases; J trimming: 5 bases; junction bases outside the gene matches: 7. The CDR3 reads CASSPQQGKYQPQHF. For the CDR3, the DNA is TGTGCCAGCTCACCCCAACAGGGGAAATATCAGCCCCAGCATTTT.

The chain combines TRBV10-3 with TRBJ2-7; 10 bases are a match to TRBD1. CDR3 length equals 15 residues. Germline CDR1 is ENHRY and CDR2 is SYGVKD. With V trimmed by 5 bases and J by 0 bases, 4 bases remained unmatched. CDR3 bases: TGTGCCATCAGTCCTGACAGGGGGCCCTCCTACGAGCAGTACTTC. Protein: CAISPDRGPSYEQYF.

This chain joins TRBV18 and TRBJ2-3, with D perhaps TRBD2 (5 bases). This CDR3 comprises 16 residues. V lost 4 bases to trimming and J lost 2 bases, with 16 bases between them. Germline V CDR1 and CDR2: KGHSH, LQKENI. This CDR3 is CASSLRTGLNTDTQYF. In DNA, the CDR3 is TGTGCCAGCTCACTTAGGACTGGATTAAACACAGATACGCAGTATTTT.

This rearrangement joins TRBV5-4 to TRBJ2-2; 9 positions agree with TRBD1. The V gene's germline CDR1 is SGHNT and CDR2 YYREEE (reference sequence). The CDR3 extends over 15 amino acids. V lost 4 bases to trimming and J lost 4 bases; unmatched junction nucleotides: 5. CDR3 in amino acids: CASSRDRVGTGELFF. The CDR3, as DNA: TGTGCCAGCAGCCGGGACAGGGTAGGCACCGGGGAGCTGTTTTTT.

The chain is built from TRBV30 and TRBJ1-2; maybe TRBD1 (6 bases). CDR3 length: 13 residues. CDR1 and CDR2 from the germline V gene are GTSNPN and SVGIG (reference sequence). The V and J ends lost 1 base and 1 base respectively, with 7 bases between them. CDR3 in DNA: TGTGCCTGGAGTGCACAGGGTAACTATGGCTACACCTTC. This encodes CAWSAQGNYGYTF.

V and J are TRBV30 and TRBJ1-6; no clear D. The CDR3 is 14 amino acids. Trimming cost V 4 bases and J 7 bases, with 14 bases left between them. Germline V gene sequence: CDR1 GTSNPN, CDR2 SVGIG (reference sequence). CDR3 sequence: CAWKREGNNSPLHF. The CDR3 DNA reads TGTGCCTGGAAACGGGAAGGCAACAATTCACCCCTCCACTTT.

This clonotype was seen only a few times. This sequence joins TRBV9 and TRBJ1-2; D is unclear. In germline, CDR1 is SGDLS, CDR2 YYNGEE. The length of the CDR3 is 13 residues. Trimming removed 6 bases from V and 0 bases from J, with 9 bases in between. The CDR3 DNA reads TGTGCCAGCACCGGCACGACTAACTATGGCTACACCTTC. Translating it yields CASTGTTNYGYTF. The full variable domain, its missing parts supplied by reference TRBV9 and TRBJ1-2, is DSGVTQTPKHLITATGQRVTLRCSPRSGDLSVYWYQQSLDQGLQFLIQYYNGEERAKGNILERFSAQQFPDLHSELNLSSLELGDSALYFCASTGTTNYGYTFGSGTRLTVV.

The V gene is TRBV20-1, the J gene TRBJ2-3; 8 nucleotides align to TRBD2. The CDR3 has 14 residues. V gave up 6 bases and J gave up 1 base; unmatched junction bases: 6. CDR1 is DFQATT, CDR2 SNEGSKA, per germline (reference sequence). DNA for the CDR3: TGCAGTGCCACCGCGGGGGGCCGCACAGATACGCAGTATTTT. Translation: CSATAGGRTDTQYF.